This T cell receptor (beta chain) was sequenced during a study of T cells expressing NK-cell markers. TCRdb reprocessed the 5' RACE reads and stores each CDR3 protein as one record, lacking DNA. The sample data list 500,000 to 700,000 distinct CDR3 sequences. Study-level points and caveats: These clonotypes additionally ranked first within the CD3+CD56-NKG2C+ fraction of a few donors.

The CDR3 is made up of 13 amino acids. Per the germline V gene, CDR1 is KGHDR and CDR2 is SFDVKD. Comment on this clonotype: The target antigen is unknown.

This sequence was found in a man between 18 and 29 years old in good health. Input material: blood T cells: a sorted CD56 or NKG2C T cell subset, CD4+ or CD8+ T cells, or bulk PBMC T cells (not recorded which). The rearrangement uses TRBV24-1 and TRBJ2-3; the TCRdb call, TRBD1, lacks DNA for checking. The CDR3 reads CATGRTGQDTQYF.